This T cell receptor beta chain was recovered during a study of T cell repertoires in cytomegalovirus infection. Study results and limitations: CMV-specific HLA-C-restricted TCR beta clonotypes dominated the ex vivo response.

The CDR3 contains 12 residues. Germline CDR1 is SGHVS and CDR2 is FNYEAQ. The V end was cut by 8 bases, the J end by 14 bases, with 16 bases between. This clonotype turned up a few times. Its antigen is as yet unknown. TCRdb independently ran MiXCR on the reads; one entry per CDR3 protein. In the table there are fewer than 150,000 distinct CDR3 sequences, 30% of which are singletons. The J gene is TRBJ1-6, the V gene TRBV7-6, with D possibly being TRBD1 (5 bases). The sequencing used CD8+ T cells from cultured PBMCs, collected from culture after CMV antigen stimulation. The TCR originated in a human donor in good health (CMV status not recorded). Some clones in this sample may be carry-over from other donors' samples. The CDR3 nucleotides read TGTGCCAGCCGGGACGCAAGTCCCACCCTCCACTTT. Protein: CASRDASPTLHF.